This T cell receptor beta chain was retrieved from a study of T cell responses to AZD1222 COVID-19 vaccine. Some clones are missing from TCRdb's copy, which holds only in-frame ones; the method was immunoSEQ multiplex PCR. The table has nearly 100,000 clones, nearly 90% seen once; the top ten hold 2.5% to 3%. Study observations and caveats: Once two AZD1222 doses were given, Spike-specific TCR breadth and depth went up. Variant regions that are unmutated are reportedly the target of nearly half of spike-specific TCRs.

This CDR3 comprises 17 residues. V was pared by 6 bases and J by 6 bases, with 26 bases between. Germline V gives CDR1 WNHNN, CDR2 SYGVQD (reference sequence). A remark on this clone: Its antigen remains unknown.

Material: peripheral blood, obtained on day 0 of AZD1222 vaccination. The V call is TRBV10-1, the J call TRBJ1-1; the D is unclear. This sequence originates from an adult in good health. In nucleotides, the CDR3 is TGCGCCAGCAGCCCACCGACATGGCCTCGTCCCCCGGCTGAAGCTTTCTTT. This gives the protein CASSPPTWPRPPAEAFF.